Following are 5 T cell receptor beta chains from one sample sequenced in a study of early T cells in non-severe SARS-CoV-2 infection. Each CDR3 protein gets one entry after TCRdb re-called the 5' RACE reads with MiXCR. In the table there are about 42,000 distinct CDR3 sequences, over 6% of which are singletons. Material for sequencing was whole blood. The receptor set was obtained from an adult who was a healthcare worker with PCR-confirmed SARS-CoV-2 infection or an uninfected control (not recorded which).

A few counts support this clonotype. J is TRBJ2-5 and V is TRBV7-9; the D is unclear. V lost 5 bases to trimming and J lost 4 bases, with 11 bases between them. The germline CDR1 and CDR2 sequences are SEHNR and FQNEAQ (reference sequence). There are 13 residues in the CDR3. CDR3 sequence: CASSPWTGETQYF. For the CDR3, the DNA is TGTGCCAGCAGCCCCTGGACCGGAGAGACCCAGTACTTC.

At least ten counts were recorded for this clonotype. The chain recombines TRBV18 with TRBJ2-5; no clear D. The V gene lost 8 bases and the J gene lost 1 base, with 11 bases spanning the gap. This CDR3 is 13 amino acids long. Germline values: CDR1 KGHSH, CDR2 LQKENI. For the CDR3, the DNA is TGTGCCAGCAAAAGGGCGCTCCAAGAGACCCAGTACTTC. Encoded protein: CASKRALQETQYF.

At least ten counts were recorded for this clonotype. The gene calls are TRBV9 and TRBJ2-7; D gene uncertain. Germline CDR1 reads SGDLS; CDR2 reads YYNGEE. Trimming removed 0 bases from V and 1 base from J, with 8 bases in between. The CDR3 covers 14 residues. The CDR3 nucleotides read TGTGCCAGCAGCGTAGCTGGTATATCCTACGAGCAGTACTTC. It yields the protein CASSVAGISYEQYF.

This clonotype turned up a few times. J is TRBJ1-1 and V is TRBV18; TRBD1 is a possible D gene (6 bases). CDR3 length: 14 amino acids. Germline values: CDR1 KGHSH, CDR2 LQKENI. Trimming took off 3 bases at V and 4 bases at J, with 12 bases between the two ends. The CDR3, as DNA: TGTGCCAGCTCACCCCCCGGACAGAGCACTGAAGCTTTCTTT. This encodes CASSPPGQSTEAFF.

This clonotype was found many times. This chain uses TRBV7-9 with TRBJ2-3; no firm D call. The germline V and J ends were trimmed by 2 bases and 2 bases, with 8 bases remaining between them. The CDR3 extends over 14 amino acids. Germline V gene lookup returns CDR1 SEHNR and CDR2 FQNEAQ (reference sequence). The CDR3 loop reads CASSLSTVTDTQYF. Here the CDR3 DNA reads TGTGCCAGCAGCTTATCAACAGTCACAGATACGCAGTATTTT.